One and the same sample provided the 2 T cell receptor beta chains below, sequenced in a study of regulatory T cells in long-lasting Graves disease. Arm-PCR of CDR3 regions and iRepertoire HTBI primers were the basis on which TCR beta libraries were built. TCRdb analysed the multiplex PCR reads with MiXCR anew, one entry per CDR3 protein. There are approximately 400,000 distinct CDR3 sequences in the sample; 14% to 15% occur only once, and about 8.2% lies in the top ten. The time point here: newly diagnosed GD, antithyroid drugs for less than 3 months. PBMC RNA served as the TCR library source. Another study also made use of these data, one on T cells in Graves' hyperthyroidism and ophthalmopathy.

The sequencing used peripheral blood mononuclear cells (PBMCs), collected at new diagnosis, from a patient treated with antithyroid drugs. The receptors shown here come from a middle-aged woman with Graves disease.

This rearrangement joins TRBV27 to TRBJ2-7, with a weak D call TRBD2 (6 bases). CDR1 is MNHEY, CDR2 SMNVEV, per germline (reference sequence). The CDR3 length is 14 residues. The V gene lost 5 bases and the J gene lost 4 bases, with 15 bases spanning the gap. CDR3 coding DNA: TGTGCCAGCAGTCGCACTCGAGGACTATACGAGCAGTACTTC. Translated: CASSRTRGLYEQYF.

The CDR3 is CASSSPQRSTDTQYF. CDR3 in DNA: TGTGCCAGCAGTTCCCCACAGCGTAGCACAGATACGCAGTATTTT. The rearrangement joins TRBV12-3 or TRBV12-4 to TRBJ2-3, with D uncertain. The V and J ends lost 4 bases and 0 bases respectively, with 11 bases between them. This CDR3 region has 15 residues.